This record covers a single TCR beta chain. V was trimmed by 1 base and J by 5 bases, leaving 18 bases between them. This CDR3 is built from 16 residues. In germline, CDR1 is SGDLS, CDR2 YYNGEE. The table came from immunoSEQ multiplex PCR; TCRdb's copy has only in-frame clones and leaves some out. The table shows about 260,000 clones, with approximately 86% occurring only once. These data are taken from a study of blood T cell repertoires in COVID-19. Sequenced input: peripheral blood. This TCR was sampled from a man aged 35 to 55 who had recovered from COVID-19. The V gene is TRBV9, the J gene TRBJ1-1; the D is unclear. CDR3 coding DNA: TGTGCCAGCAGCGTAAATCCTCGGGTTGACGTGACTGAAGCTTTCTTT. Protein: CASSVNPRVDVTEAFF.